A selection of T cell receptor beta chains follows, all from one sample in a study of T cell repertoires in cytomegalovirus infection. One entry per CDR3 protein, called by TCRdb with MiXCR from the reads. This repertoire shows about 260,000 distinct CDR3 sequences, roughly 15% found once; its top ten account for about 8.7%. The sample was PBMCs. The receptors shown here come from a human donor in good health (CMV status not recorded). Some clones in this sample may be carry-over from other donors' samples. Each CDR3 is given without its conserved first and last residue. Only some rows state a clone size, as once, few, many or a class for expanded clones.

TRBV20-1	TRBJ1-1	.	SARGYGTEAF
TRBV12-5	TRBJ2-2	many	ASGWLTGGIGELF
TRBV5-4	TRBJ2-1	.	ASSWGTSGMGNEQF
TRBV15	TRBJ2-1	.	ATSRDPRGEQF
TRBV7-2	TRBJ2-4	many	ASSVGRASGSFRKNIQY
TRBV7-2	TRBJ2-3	many	ASSLSAGDTQY
TRBV6-6	TRBJ2-1	.	AAGTNEQF
TRBV28	TRBJ1-5	.	ASSLLTGYQPQH
TRBV23-1	TRBJ2-1	.	ASSQSPYYNEQF
TRBV4-2	TRBJ1-5	.	ASSQVAGRNQPQH
TRBV20-1	TRBJ2-3	few	SARETGLVRDTQY
TRBV7-9	TRBJ2-3	many	ASSFPGAASTDTQY
TRBV6-5	TRBJ1-6	.	ASSPGTVSSYNSPLH
TRBV29-1	TRBJ1-2	few	SVQAIYGYT
TRBV7-2	TRBJ2-6	many	ASSMESGANVLT
TRBV7-8	TRBJ2-3	many	ASSLGPGIKSDTQY
TRBV7-6	TRBJ1-1	many	ASSLEPEHGSMNTEAF
TRBV2	TRBJ1-1	few	ASNGFQNTEAF
TRBV7-8	TRBJ2-7	many	ASSLVVGEQY
TRBV29-1	TRBJ2-1	.	SVDYRVNEQF
TRBV20-1	TRBJ2-3	few	SAGGGSPSDTQY
TRBV7-3	TRBJ1-1	many	ASSPNQQNTEAF
TRBV6-6	TRBJ1-5	.	ASSYLQGNNWPQH
TRBV7-2	TRBJ2-3	.	ASSPRAGAYTDTQY
TRBV7-8	TRBJ1-2	few	ASSLVTPTTDGYT
TRBV28	TRBJ2-3	few	ASSLLLAGGDTQY
TRBV5-4	TRBJ2-5	few	ASSYPGQGYQETQY
TRBV5-5	TRBJ2-1	.	ASSLMMTGVYNEQF
TRBV25-1	TRBJ1-2	.	ASSNPGTGEFDSGYT
TRBV7-2	TRBJ1-5	many	ASSLGGRGSNQPQH
TRBV28	TRBJ2-7	few	ASKGAVPSYEQY
TRBV13	TRBJ2-1	few	ASSLRWTVSYNEQF
TRBV12-3/TRBV12-4	TRBJ2-7	many	ASSDRGRGYEQY
TRBV11-3	TRBJ2-1	.	ASSSDRLLGVSGGRRDEQF
TRBV7-2	TRBJ1-1	many	ASSKDREAF
TRBV6-5	TRBJ2-5	.	ASSSLQETQY
TRBV20-1	TRBJ2-7	few	SVFAGGLAYEQY
TRBV7-2	TRBJ2-7	many	ASSLAHPSYEQY
TRBV7-2	TRBJ1-1	.	ASSGQVEGTEAF